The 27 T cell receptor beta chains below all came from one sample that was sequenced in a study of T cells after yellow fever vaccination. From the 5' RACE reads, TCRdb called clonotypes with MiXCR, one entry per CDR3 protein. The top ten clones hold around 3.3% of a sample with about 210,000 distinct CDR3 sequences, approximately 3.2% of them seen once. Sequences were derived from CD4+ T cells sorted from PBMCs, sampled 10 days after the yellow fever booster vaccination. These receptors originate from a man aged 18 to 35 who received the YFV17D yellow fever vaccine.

DNA for the CDR3: TGTGCCAGCAGCGCGAGCGACGGGGGCTGTGGGACCTACGAGCAGTACTTC. As protein: CASSASDGGCGTYEQYF. The chain combines TRBV21-1 with TRBJ2-7; the DNA was not compared with TRBD1, the D call given in the table. TRBV21-1 is marked as a pseudogene. The CDR3 extends over 17 amino acids.

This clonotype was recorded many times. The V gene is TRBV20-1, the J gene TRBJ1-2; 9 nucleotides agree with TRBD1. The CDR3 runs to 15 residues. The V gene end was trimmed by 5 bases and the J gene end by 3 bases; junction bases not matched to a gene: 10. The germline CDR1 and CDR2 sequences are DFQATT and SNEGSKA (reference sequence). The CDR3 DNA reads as TGCAGTGCTGACCCGGGACAGGGACTCGACTATGGCTACACCTTC. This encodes CSADPGQGLDYGYTF.

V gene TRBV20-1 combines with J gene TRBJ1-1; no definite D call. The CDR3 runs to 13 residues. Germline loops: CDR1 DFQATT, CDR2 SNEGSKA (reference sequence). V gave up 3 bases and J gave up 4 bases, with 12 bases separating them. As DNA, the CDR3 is TGCAGTGCTAGTACCAGTGTTCCCACTGAAGCTTTCTTT. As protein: CSASTSVPTEAFF.

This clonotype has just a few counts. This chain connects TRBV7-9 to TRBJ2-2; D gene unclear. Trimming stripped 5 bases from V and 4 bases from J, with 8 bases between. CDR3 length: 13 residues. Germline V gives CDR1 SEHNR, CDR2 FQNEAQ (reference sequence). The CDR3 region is CASSPQATGELFF. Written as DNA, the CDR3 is TGTGCCAGCAGCCCGCAAGCCACCGGGGAGCTGTTTTTT. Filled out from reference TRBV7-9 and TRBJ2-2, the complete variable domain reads DTGVSQNPRHKITKRGQNVTFRCDPISEHNRLYWYRQTLGQGPEFLTYFQNEAQLEKSRLLSDRFSAERPKGSFSTLEIQRTEQGDSAMYLCASSPQATGELFFGEGSRLTVL.

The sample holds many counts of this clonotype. CDR3 nucleotide sequence: TGTGCCAGCAGCTTAGAAGGGGGACGGGGGAACACTGAAGCTTTCTTT. Residues: CASSLEGGRGNTEAFF. The gene calls are TRBV7-9 and TRBJ1-1, with D perhaps matching TRBD1 (6 bases). V was pared by 1 base and J by 1 base, with 13 bases between. The CDR3 sequence is 16 residues long. Germline CDR1 and CDR2: SEHNR and FQNEAQ (reference sequence). Using reference TRBV7-9 and TRBJ1-1 for the parts outside the CDR3, the full variable domain is DTGVSQNPRHKITKRGQNVTFRCDPISEHNRLYWYRQTLGQGPEFLTYFQNEAQLEKSRLLSDRFSAERPKGSFSTLEIQRTEQGDSAMYLCASSLEGGRGNTEAFFGQGTRLTVV.

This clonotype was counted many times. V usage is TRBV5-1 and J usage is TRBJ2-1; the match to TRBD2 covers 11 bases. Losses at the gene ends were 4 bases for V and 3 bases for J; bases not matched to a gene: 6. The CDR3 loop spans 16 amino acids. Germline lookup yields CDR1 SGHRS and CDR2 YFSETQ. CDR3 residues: CASSRGGTSGYNEQFF. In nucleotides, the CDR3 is TGCGCCAGCAGCAGGGGCGGGACTAGCGGCTACAATGAGCAGTTCTTC.

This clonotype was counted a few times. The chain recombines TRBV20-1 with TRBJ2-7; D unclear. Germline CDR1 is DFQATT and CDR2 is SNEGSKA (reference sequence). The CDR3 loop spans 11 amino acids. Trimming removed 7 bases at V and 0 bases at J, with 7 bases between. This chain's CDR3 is CSVSGSYEQYV. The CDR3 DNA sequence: TGCAGTGTCTCGGGCTCCTACGAGCAGTACGTC.

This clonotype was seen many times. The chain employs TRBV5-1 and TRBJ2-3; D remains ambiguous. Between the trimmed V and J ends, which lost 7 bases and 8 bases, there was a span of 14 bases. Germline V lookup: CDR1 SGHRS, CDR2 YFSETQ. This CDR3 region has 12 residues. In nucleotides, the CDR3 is TGCGCCAGCGGCGGAACTGTGGGTACGCAGTATTTT. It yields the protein CASGGTVGTQYF.

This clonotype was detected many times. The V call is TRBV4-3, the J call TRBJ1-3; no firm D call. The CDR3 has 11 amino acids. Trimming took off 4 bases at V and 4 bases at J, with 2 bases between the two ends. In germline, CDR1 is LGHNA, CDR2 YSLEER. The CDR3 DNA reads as TGCGCCAGCAGCCGCGGAAACACCATATATTTT. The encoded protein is CASSRGNTIYF.

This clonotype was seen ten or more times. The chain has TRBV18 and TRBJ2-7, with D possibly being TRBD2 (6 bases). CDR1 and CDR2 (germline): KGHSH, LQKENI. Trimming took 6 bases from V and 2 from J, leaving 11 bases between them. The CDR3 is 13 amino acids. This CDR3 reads CASSPTGAYEQYV. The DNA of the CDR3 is TGTGCCAGCTCCCCTACGGGGGCCTACGAGCAGTACGTC.

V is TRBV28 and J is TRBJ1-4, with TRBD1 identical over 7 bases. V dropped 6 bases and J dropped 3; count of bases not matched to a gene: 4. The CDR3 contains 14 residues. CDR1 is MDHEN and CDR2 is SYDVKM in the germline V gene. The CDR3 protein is CASRNRGSNEKLFF. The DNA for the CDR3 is TGTGCCAGCAGGAACAGGGGTTCTAATGAAAAACTGTTTTTT.

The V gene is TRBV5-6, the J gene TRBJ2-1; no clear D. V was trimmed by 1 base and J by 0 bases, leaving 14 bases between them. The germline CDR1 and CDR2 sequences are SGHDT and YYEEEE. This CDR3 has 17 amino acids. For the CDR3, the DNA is TGTGCCAGCAGCTTGTTAGCTGGAGTGAACTCCTACAATGAGCAGTTCTTC. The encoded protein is CASSLLAGVNSYNEQFF.

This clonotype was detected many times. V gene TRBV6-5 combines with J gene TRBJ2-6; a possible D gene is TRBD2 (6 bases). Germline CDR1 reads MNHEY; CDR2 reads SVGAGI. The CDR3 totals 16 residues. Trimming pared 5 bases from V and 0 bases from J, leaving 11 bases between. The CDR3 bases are TGTGCCAGCAGTCTGACTAGGGTCTCTGGGGCCAACGTCCTGACTTTC. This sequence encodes CASSLTRVSGANVLTF.

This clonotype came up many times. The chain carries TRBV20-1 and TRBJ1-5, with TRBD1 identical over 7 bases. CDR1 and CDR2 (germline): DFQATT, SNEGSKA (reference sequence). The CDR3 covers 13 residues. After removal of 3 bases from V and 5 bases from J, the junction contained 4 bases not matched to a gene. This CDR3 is CSASDREDQPQHF. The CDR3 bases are TGCAGTGCTAGCGACAGGGAGGATCAGCCCCAGCATTTT.

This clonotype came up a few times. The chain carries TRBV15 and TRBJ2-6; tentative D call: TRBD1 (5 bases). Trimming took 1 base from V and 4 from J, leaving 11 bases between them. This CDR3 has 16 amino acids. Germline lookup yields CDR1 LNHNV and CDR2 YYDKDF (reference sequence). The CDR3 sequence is CATSRGVGAGANVLTF. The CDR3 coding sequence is TGTGCCACCAGCAGAGGTGTAGGGGCCGGGGCCAACGTCCTGACTTTC.

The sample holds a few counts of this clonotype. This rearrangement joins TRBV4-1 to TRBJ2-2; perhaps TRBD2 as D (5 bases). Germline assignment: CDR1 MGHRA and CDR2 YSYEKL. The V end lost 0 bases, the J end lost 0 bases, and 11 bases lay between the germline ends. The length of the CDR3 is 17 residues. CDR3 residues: CASSQETAGANTGELFF. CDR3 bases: TGCGCCAGCAGCCAAGAGACCGCGGGTGCGAACACCGGGGAGCTGTTTTTT.

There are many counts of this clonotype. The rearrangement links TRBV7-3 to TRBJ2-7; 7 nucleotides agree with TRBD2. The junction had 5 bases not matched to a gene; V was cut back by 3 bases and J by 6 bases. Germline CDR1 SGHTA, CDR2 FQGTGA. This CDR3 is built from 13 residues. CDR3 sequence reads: CASSFPGLFEQYV. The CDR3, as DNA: TGTGCCAGCAGCTTCCCGGGACTATTCGAGCAGTACGTC.

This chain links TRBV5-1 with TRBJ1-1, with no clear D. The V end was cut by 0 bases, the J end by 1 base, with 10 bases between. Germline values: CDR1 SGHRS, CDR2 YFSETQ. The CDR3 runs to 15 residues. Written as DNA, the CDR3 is TGCGCCAGCAGCTTGGTCGGAGGATGGAACACTGAAGCTTTCTTT. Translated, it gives CASSLVGGWNTEAFF. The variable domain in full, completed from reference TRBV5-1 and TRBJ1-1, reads KAGVTQTPRYLIKTRGQQVTLSCSPISGHRSVSWYQQTPGQGLQFLFEYFSETQRNKGNFPGRFSGRQFSNSRSEMNVSTLELGDSALYLCASSLVGGWNTEAFFGQGTRLTVV.

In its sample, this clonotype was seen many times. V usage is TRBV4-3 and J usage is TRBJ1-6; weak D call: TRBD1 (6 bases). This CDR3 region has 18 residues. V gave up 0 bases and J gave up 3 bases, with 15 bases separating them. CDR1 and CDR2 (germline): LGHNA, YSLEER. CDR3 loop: CASSQETTGDFYNSPLHF. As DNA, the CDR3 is TGCGCCAGCAGCCAAGAAACGACAGGCGACTTCTATAATTCACCCCTCCACTTT.

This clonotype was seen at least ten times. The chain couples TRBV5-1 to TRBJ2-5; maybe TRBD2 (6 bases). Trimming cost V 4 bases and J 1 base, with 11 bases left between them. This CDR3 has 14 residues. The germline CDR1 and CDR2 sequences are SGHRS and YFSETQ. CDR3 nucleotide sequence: TGCGCCAGCAGCGGTGGGACTCCCCAAGAGACCCAGTACTTC. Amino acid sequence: CASSGGTPQETQYF.

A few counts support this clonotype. The CDR3 nucleotides are TGTGCCAGCAGCGACAACAGGGTCTCCTACGAGCAGTACTTC. It specifies CASSDNRVSYEQYF. The chain combines TRBV11-2 with TRBJ2-7; perhaps TRBD1 as D (6 bases). V dropped 5 bases and J dropped 0 bases, with 11 bases sitting between them. The CDR3 contains 14 residues. Germline V gene sequence: CDR1 SGHAT, CDR2 FQNNGV.

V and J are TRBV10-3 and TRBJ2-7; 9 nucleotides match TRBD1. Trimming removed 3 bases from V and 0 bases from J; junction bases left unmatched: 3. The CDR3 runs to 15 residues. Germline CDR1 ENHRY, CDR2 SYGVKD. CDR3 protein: CAISEGTGSSYEQYV. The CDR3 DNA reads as TGTGCCATCAGTGAAGGGACAGGGAGCTCCTACGAGCAGTACGTC.

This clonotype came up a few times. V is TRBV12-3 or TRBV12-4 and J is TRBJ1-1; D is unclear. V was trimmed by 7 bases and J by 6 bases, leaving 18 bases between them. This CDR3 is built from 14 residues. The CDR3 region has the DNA TGTGCCAGCAAACTAGATGGGGTAAGCGCTGAAGCTTTCTTT. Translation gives CASKLDGVSAEAFF.

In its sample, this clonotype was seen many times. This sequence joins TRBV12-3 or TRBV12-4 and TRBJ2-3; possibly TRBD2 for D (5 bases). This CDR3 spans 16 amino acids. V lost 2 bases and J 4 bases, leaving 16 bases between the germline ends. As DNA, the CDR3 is TGTGCCAGCAGTTTATCCCCTACCGGGGATGCAGATACGCAGTATTTT. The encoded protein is CASSLSPTGDADTQYF.

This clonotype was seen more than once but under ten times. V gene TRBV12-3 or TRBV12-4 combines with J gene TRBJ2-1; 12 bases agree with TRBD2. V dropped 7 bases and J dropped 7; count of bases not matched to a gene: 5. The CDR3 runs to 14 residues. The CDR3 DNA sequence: TGTGCCAGCACAACCGGACTAGCGGGGAATGAGCAGTTCTTC. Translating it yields CASTTGLAGNEQFF.

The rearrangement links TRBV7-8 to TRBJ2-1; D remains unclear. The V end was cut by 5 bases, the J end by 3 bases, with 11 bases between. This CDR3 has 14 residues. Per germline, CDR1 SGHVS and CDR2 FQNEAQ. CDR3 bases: TGTGCCAGCAGCCGAGAGGCGGACTACAATGAGCAGTTCTTC. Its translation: CASSREADYNEQFF.

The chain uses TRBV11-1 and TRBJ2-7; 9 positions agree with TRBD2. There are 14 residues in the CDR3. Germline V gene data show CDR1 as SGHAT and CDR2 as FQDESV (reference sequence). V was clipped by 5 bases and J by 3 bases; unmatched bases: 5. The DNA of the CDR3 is TGTGCCAGCAGCCTCCCTAGCGGGGTCTACGAGCAGTACTTC. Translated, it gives CASSLPSGVYEQYF.